This TCR beta chain was sequenced in a study of blood T cell repertoires in COVID-19 (dated by TCRdb to 2019 to 2021). In terms of the full investigation: Collaborator samples came from the United States, Italy and Spain and covered acute and convalescent phases of COVID-19. The prospective study material was composed of cDNA or gDNA derived from T cells, B-cell-depleted T cells, or PBMCs. The dataset comprised deeply sampled blood TCRbeta repertoires from subjects exposed to, actively infected with, or recovered from COVID-19. The repertoires were released in a freely available public database intended as a resource for research on the immune response to SARS-CoV-2. Samples came from the ongoing ImmuneRACE study (first 160 participants) plus 1,254 subjects from 6 global collaborators. Nearly every sample came with metadata listing a de-identified subject ID, COVID-19 status, age in years and sex. Where available, HLA class I and class II types were obtained from metadata supplied by the sample provider rather than from assay-based typing.

TCRbeta CDR3 regions were amplified from genomic DNA using the immunoSEQ Assay, a bias-controlled multiplex PCR. For the original study's pipeline: Nucleated cell counts per sample were estimated from amplification of reference gene primers within the assay. To quantify the absolute abundance of each unique TCRbeta CDR3 rearrangement, sequence reads were collapsed and filtered. For each sample, productive Simpson clonality was calculated as the square root of Simpson's diversity index over productive rearrangements. Imported from immuneACCESS, the table was reduced by TCRdb to in-frame sequences with V and J called. These copies leave out some clones; in studies compared against another copy, an unresolved V gene accounts for under half, and the cause of the remainder is not known. V and J calls and clone size are copied from that table; D and trimming were computed from the DNA. This sample comprises around 81,000 clones, roughly 78% of them detected only once. 6.5% to 8% of the sample rests with the top ten.

A note on this clone: The specificity of this receptor is unknown. Base qualities are not recorded, but no much larger clone differs from it by a single base.

What the work shows at the level of the full study, not this receptor alone: The amount of clinical and demographic metadata varied by source and participant and was provided uncurated.

The collaborating institutions used their own protocols to collect whole blood in K2EDTA tubes. For TCRbeta analysis, collaborator samples were shipped as frozen whole blood, as isolated PBMCs, or as DNA extracted from either sample type. The CDR3 numbers 13 residues from cysteine through phenylalanine. Only the CDR3 region is kept as DNA, spanning 39 bases read in frame from base 1. A distance of 10 bases separates the germline ends of V and J, which lose 3 bases and 7 bases respectively. The germline V gene encodes CDR1 LNHDA and CDR2 SQIVND (reference sequence). Input material: peripheral blood. The clonotype comes from a human donor in a cohort sampled during active COVID-19. Recombination connected TRBV19 to TRBJ2-1; the D gene is unclear. CDR3 loop: CASSIGSANEQFF. The DNA sequence is given as TGTGCCAGTAGTATTGGAAGCGCAAATGAGCAGTTCTTC.